This T cell receptor (beta chain) was retrieved from a study of blood T cell repertoires in COVID-19. Study context: Some COVID-19 samples were acute and others convalescent; all came from the United States, Italy and Spain. T cells, B-cell-depleted T cells, or PBMCs supplied cDNA or gDNA.

Assay used: immunoSEQ multiplex PCR; TCRdb lists only in-frame clones, some missing. The table lists over 150,000 clones, approximately 88% of them singletons. Germline V gene lookup returns CDR1 SGHNT and CDR2 YENEEA. V was pared by 4 bases and J by 8 bases, with 12 bases of the junction left unmatched. The CDR3 runs to 16 residues. V and J are TRBV11-3 and TRBJ1-4; TRBD1 aligns across 8 bases. Sequenced sample: peripheral blood. The source is a woman of 80 years or more with active or convalescent COVID-19. CDR3 in amino acids: CASSSDGTGEGEKLFF. The CDR3 nucleotides read TGTGCCAGCAGCTCAGACGGGACAGGCGAAGGAGAAAAACTGTTTTTT.